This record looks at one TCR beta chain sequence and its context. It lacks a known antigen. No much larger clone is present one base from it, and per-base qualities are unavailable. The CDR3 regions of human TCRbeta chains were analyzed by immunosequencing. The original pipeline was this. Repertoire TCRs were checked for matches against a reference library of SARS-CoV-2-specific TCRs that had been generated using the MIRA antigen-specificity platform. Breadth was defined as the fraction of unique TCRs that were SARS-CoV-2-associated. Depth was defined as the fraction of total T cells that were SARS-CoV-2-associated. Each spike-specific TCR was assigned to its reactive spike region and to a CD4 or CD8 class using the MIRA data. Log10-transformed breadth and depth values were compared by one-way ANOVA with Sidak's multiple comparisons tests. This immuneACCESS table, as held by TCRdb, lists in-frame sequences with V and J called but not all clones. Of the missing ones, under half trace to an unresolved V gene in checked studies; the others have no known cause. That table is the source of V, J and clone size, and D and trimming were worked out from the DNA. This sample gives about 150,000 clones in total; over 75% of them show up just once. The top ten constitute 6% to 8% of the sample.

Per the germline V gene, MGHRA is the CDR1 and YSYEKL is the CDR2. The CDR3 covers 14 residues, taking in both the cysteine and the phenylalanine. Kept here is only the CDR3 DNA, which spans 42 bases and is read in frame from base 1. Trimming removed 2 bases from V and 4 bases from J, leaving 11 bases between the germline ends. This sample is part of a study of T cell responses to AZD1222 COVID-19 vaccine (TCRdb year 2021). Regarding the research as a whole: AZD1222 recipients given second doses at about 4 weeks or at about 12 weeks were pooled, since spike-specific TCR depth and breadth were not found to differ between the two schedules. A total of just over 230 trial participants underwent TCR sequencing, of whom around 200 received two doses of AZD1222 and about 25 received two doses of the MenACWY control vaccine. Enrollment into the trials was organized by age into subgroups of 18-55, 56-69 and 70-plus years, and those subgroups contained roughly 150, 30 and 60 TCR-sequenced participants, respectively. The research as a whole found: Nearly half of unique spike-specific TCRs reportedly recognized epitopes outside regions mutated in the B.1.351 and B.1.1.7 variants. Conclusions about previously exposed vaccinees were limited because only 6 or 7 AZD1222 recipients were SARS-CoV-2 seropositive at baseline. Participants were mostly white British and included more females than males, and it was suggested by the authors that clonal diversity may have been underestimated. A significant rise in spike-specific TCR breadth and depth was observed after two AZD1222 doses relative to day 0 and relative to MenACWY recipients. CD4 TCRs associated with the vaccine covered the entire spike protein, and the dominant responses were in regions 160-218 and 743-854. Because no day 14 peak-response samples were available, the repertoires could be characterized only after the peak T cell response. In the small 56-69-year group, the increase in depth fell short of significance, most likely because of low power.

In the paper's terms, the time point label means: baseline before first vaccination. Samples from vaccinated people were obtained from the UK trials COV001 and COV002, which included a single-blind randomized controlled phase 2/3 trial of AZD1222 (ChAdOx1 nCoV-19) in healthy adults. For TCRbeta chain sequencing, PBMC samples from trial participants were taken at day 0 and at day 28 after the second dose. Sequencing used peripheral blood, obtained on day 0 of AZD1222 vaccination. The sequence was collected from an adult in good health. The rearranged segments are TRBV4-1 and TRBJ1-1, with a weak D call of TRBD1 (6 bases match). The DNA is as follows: TGCGCCAGCAGCCAACTCGGGACACCCACTGAAGCTTTCTTT. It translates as CASSQLGTPTEAFF.